These T cell receptor beta chains were read from a single sample in a study of CD8+CD57+ T cells in acquired aplastic anemia. TCRdb passed the reads through MiXCR, listing each CDR3 protein once. The sample has 150,000 or so distinct CDR3 sequences, roughly 48% seen once. The sequenced material came from sorted CD4+, CD8+, or CD8+CD57+ T cells (not recorded which) from PBMCs. The receptors come from a human donor with aplastic anemia. CDR3s leave out the opening cysteine and the closing phenylalanine or tryptophan.

ASSEQTVGNQPQH TRBV2
ATSRDGANVLT TRBV15
ASSLVSGGPETQY TRBV5-5
SATGTSGGGYT TRBV20-1
ASMAYNTEAF TRBV12-3/TRBV12-4
SARGSFYEQY TRBV20-1
ASSQFSPGLSYEQY TRBV4-2
ASGNPQAVANVLT TRBV6-1
ASSPGTGVLNTEAF TRBV7-2
ASSTRQGSTEAF TRBV19
SARSLAGYETQY TRBV20-1
ATGDSAGYEQY TRBV6-2/TRBV6-3
ATSDRGNTEAF TRBV24-1
ASSQQMNTEAF TRBV7-6
ASSLATASGNTIY TRBV7-8
SARSVPWADTQY TRBV20-1
ASSEGWGVNTGELF TRBV2
ATVVSGSGNEQF TRBV19
SDSTGENTEAF TRBV29-1
ASSLSTQHLH TRBV7-2
ASSLRGRTTSSTDTQY TRBV27
ASSYGRGSTDTQY TRBV6-5
SARSLLVYNEQF TRBV20-1
ASSGDGNYGYT TRBV7-4
ATSDPGTGADTQY TRBV24-1